The entry below describes one T cell receptor beta chain. Its antigen is not identified. The data were taken from a study of CD8+CD57+ T cells in acquired aplastic anemia. Before being chosen for sequencing, patients had shown CD8+CD57+ cell expansion by flow cytometry. Study-level points and caveats: Patients and controls had in common 25 to 30 CD8+ CDR3 sequences.

This CDR3 is 14 amino acids long. V gave up 7 bases and J gave up 1 base, with 12 bases separating them. Germline V gives CDR1 SGHKS, CDR2 YYEKEE (reference sequence). TCR beta VDJ and CDR3 profiling used genomic DNA as template. One entry per CDR3 protein, called by TCRdb with MiXCR from the reads. Counted here are hundreds of thousands of distinct CDR3 sequences, around 30% occurring once; the ten biggest clones make up 0.7% to 1%. Sequencing used sorted CD4+, CD8+, or CD8+CD57+ T cells (not recorded which) from PBMCs. This chain links TRBV5-5 with TRBJ2-4, with D unclear. The TCR sequence derives from a human donor with aplastic anemia. For the CDR3, the DNA is TGTGCCAGCCTCCATGGGGTGGCCAAAAACATTCAGTACTTC. Translated: CASLHGVAKNIQYF.